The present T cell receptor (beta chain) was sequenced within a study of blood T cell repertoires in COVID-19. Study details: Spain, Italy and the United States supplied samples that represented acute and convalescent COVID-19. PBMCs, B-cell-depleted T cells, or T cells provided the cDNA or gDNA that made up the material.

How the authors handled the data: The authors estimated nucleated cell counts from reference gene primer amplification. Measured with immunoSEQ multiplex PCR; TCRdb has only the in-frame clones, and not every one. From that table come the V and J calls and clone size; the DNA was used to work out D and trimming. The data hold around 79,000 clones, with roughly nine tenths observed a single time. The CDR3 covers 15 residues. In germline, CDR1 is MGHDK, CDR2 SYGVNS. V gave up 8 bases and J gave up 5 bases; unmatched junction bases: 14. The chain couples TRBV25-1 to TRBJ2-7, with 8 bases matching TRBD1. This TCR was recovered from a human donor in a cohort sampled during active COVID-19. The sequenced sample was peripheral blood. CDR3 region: CASDFGQGALDEQYF. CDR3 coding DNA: TGTGCCAGCGACTTCGGGCAGGGGGCGCTGGACGAGCAGTACTTC.